This TCR beta chain was recorded in a study of shared clonotypes between healthy human individuals. Study observations and caveats: A reduction in generation probabilities was seen for non-shared clonotypes relative to those shared by all four donors. As a rule, naive subsets had a larger estimated richness than memory subsets.

This CDR3 region has 15 residues. The ends were cut back, 0 bases at V and 0 bases at J, with 10 bases in the middle. The V gene's germline CDR1 is SGHNT and CDR2 YYREEE (reference sequence). The authors' processing: Junction-only immunoSEQ data arrived without quality scores, meaning filtering differed. TCRdb's copy holds only in-frame clones and misses some; the assay was immunoSEQ multiplex PCR. V, J and clone size are those of that table, while D and trimming were read from the DNA. The sample consists of 1 million to 1.3 million clones, around 82% of them appearing once. Remarks on this clone: What it binds is unknown.

The investigators split CD4+ cells into a CD45RA+ naive subset and a CD45RA-negative memory subset. This clonotype was sampled from a man younger than 30 in good health. Some clones in this sample may be carry-over from other donors' samples. The V call is TRBV5-4, the J call TRBJ2-7; D gene uncertain. Specimen: memory CD4+ T cells from PBMCs. Subset here: CD45RA-negative fraction. The CDR3 spells CASSLGVRSSYEQYF. For the CDR3, the DNA is TGTGCCAGCAGCTTGGGGGTTAGGAGCTCCTACGAGCAGTACTTC. The full variable domain, completed using reference TRBV5-4 and TRBJ2-7, is ETGVTQSPTHLIKTRGQQVTLRCSSQSGHNTVSWYQQALGQGPQFIFQYYREEENGRGNFPPRFSGLQFPNYSSELNVNALELDDSALYLCASSLGVRSSYEQYFGPGTRLTVT.